The clone carrying this TCR beta chain was counted at least ten times. This specimen belongs to a study of human T cells and chemical hapten exposure. Described time point: pre-sensitization, week 0. As to treatment: therapeutic diphenylcyclopropenone sensitization with weekly scalp DPC. A single record per CDR3 protein comes from TCRdb applying MiXCR to the RACE reads. The sample has 380,000 or so distinct CDR3 sequences, about 5% seen once. The source was whole blood, collected in connection with sensitization to the hapten diphenylcyclopropenone (DPC). This receptor was identified in a woman aged 18-29 years with alopecia areata. Some clones in this sample may be carry-over from other donors' samples.

The CDR3 DNA sequence: TGTGCCAGCAGTTTAGGACTAGCGGGCCTATCCTACGAGCAGTACTTC. Translated: CASSLGLAGLSYEQYF. The chain combines TRBV12-3 or TRBV12-4 with TRBJ2-7; 10 bases map to TRBD2. With V trimmed by 1 base and J by 1 base, 4 bases remained unmatched. CDR3 length: 16 residues.